The 22 T cell receptor beta chains presented below share a single source sample, sequenced in a study of cytomegalovirus exposure and HLA in healthy donors. In the PCR, 60 Vbeta and 13 Jbeta primers were used. This table comes from immunoSEQ multiplex PCR, and its TCRdb copy is limited to in-frame clones, with some not included. Here the sample spans more than 150,000 clones, over 70% being singletons. The sample was PBMCs. These receptors originate from a woman in her twenties or thirties in good health and CMV-seronegative.

This clone turned up a few times. The chain has TRBV21-1 and TRBJ2-7; no DNA check was done on the table's D call, TRBD1. TRBV21-1 is marked as a pseudogene. The CDR3 totals 16 residues. CDR3 in amino acids: CASSLPRGTRSYEQYF. The CDR3 nucleotides are TGTGCCAGCAGCCTACCAAGGGGGACCCGCTCCTACGAGCAGTACTTC.

The chain has TRBV7-8 and TRBJ1-1; D call uncertain. Germline V lookup: CDR1 SGHVS, CDR2 FQNEAQ. V shed 6 bases and J shed 1 base, with 6 bases lying between them. This CDR3 has 12 amino acids. CDR3 in DNA: TGTGCCAGCAGGCGAACGAACACTGAAGCTTTCTTT. This sequence encodes CASRRTNTEAFF.

This chain connects TRBV5-4 to TRBJ2-1; D unclear. The CDR3 contains 11 residues. The V gene's germline CDR1 is SGHNT and CDR2 YYREEE (reference sequence). V lost 2 bases and J lost 7, with 4 bases in between. CDR3 DNA sequence: TGTGCCAGCAGCTTTATGAATGAGCAGTTCTTC. Residues: CASSFMNEQFF.

J is TRBJ2-3 and V is TRBV6-1, with TRBD1 identical over 12 bases. V dropped 1 base and J dropped 4; count of bases not matched to a gene: 3. The germline V gene encodes CDR1 MNHNS and CDR2 SASEGT. The length of the CDR3 is 16 residues. DNA for the CDR3: TGTGCCAGCAGTGAAGGGGACAGGGGGCCCGCAGATACGCAGTATTTT. Its translation: CASSEGDRGPADTQYF.

This clone has only one observation. The chain joins TRBV4-3 to TRBJ1-1; D gene ambiguous. The V end lost 1 base, the J end lost 7 bases, and 16 bases lay between the germline ends. Germline CDR1 is LGHNA and CDR2 is YSLEER. The CDR3 sequence is 15 residues long. The CDR3 DNA is TGCGCCAGCAGCCAAGTCGGGAGACCGGGAATTGAAGCTTTCTTT. This codes for CASSQVGRPGIEAFF.

The genes are TRBV7-9 and TRBJ2-3; 7 positions match TRBD2. Germline CDR1 is SEHNR and CDR2 is FQNEAQ (reference sequence). V trimming: 2 bases; J trimming: 5 bases; junction bases outside the gene matches: 13. This CDR3 has 17 amino acids. CDR3 amino acids: CASSLKGLREFVDTQYF. As DNA, the CDR3 is TGTGCCAGCAGCTTAAAGGGACTGCGGGAGTTCGTAGATACGCAGTATTTT.

The J gene is TRBJ2-4, the V gene TRBV19; TRBD1 might be the D (6 bases). V was cut by 1 base and J by 4 bases, with 17 bases left in between. The germline V gene has CDR1 LNHDA and CDR2 SQIVND (reference sequence). The CDR3 has 17 amino acids. CDR3 amino acids: CASSIGVGAPGKNIQYF. The DNA for the CDR3 is TGTGCCAGTAGTATAGGGGTGGGGGCCCCAGGGAAAAACATTCAGTACTTC.

Only one count was recorded for this clone. The chain uses TRBV9 and TRBJ2-3, with D possibly matching TRBD2 (5 bases). Germline-derived CDR1 and CDR2 are SGDLS and YYNGEE. Trimming left V 0 bases short and J 6 bases short, with 8 bases between. CDR3 length: 13 amino acids. The CDR3 region is CASSVVGVDTQYF. DNA for the CDR3: TGTGCCAGCAGCGTAGTCGGGGTGGATACGCAGTATTTT.

CDR3: CASSLEGLAGAASLEQYF. The CDR3, as DNA: TGTGCCAGCAGTTTGGAAGGACTAGCGGGGGCCGCATCCCTCGAGCAGTACTTC. The chain employs TRBV27 and TRBJ2-7, with 13 bases that match TRBD2. In germline, CDR1 is MNHEY, CDR2 SMNVEV (reference sequence). The ends lost 3 bases at V and 6 bases at J; junction bases unmatched: 14. The CDR3 loop spans 18 amino acids.

The chain links TRBV5-6 to TRBJ2-5, with 9 bases identical to TRBD2. The V gene end was trimmed by 3 bases and the J gene end by 3 bases; junction bases not matched to a gene: 9. This CDR3 contains 16 residues. Germline V lookup: CDR1 SGHDT, CDR2 YYEEEE. CDR3 nucleotides: TGTGCCAGCAGCTCGGGACTAGCCCCATCAGAAGAGACCCAGTACTTC. It codes for CASSSGLAPSEETQYF.

V gene TRBV7-9 combines with J gene TRBJ2-2; 10 nucleotides match TRBD1. This CDR3 region has 16 residues. The V gene's germline CDR1 is SEHNR and CDR2 FQNEAQ (reference sequence). J was trimmed by 7 bases and V by 3 bases; bases with no gene match: 8. CDR3 bases: TGTGCCAGCAGCTTTCAGGGGACAGGGGACGGCGGGGAGCTGTTTTTT. Amino acids: CASSFQGTGDGGELFF.

The chain links TRBV6-5 to TRBJ2-7, with 11 nucleotides matching TRBD2. The CDR3 has 15 residues. Germline assignment: CDR1 MNHEY and CDR2 SVGAGI. V dropped 2 bases and J dropped 3; count of bases not matched to a gene: 3. The CDR3 sequence: CASSYGTSGYYEQYF. The CDR3 bases are TGTGCCAGCAGTTACGGGACTAGCGGCTACTACGAGCAGTACTTC.

The chain has TRBV28 and TRBJ2-3; maybe TRBD2 (6 bases). Trimming shortened V by 3 bases and J by 0 bases, and 13 bases separated the two germline ends. CDR3 size: 16 residues. Germline-derived CDR1 and CDR2 are MDHEN and SYDVKM. CDR3 region: CASSLGLGTSTDTQYF. CDR3 DNA: TGTGCCAGCAGTTTGGGCCTAGGGACTAGCACAGATACGCAGTATTTT.

The V gene is TRBV5-6, the J gene TRBJ2-7; 8 nucleotides align to TRBD1. V was pared by 3 bases and J by 1 base, with 15 bases of the junction left unmatched. The V gene's germline CDR1 is SGHDT and CDR2 YYEEEE. CDR3 size: 18 residues. The DNA of the CDR3 is TGTGCCAGCAGCTCTCTTCAGGGACAGGCCCCAAGTTCCTACGAGCAGTACTTC. This encodes CASSSLQGQAPSSYEQYF.

Turning to this clone: The identical CDR3 is also encoded by other nucleotide sequences in the sample. The rearrangement links TRBV19 to TRBJ2-7; possibly TRBD1 for D (5 bases). The V gene lost 3 bases and the J gene lost 3 bases, with 9 bases spanning the gap. CDR1 is LNHDA, CDR2 SQIVND, per germline (reference sequence). CDR3 length equals 13 residues. Here the CDR3 reads CASSIGRDYEQYF. The CDR3 DNA is TGTGCCAGTAGTATTGGCAGGGACTACGAGCAGTACTTC.

Regarding this clone: Other DNA sequences from this sample encode an identical CDR3 as well. The chain is built from TRBV27 and TRBJ2-1; TRBD1 aligns across 8 bases. Germline V lookup: CDR1 MNHEY, CDR2 SMNVEV (reference sequence). The length of the CDR3 is 14 residues. Trimming removed 3 bases from V and 4 bases from J; junction bases left unmatched: 2. The CDR3 here is CASSLGTGYNEQFF. DNA for the CDR3: TGTGCCAGCAGTTTGGGGACAGGATACAATGAGCAGTTCTTC.

The rearrangement uses TRBV20-1 and TRBJ2-7; D is unclear. V was trimmed by 6 bases and J by 6 bases, leaving 12 bases between them. CDR3 size: 11 residues. Germline assignment: CDR1 DFQATT and CDR2 SNEGSKA (reference sequence). This chain's CDR3 is CSAIRSGEQYF. The CDR3 nucleotides read TGCAGTGCGATTAGATCGGGCGAGCAGTACTTC.

V gene TRBV28 combines with J gene TRBJ1-2, with 9 bases identical to TRBD1. The ends lost 7 bases at V and 1 base at J; junction bases unmatched: 10. Germline V gene sequence: CDR1 MDHEN, CDR2 SYDVKM. CDR3 length: 16 residues. CDR3 nucleotides: TGTGCCAGCATTCCGGGACAGGGTGTTCGTAACTATGGCTACACCTTC. It codes for CASIPGQGVRNYGYTF.

The V and J genes are TRBV9 and TRBJ1-5, with 7 bases identical to TRBD1. The CDR3 is 14 residues long. CDR1 and CDR2 from the germline V gene are SGDLS and YYNGEE. The V segment lost 2 bases and the J segment 3 bases; nucleotides outside the gene matches: 2. The CDR3 loop reads CASSVGTDNQPQHF. CDR3 sequence (DNA): TGTGCCAGCAGCGTGGGGACAGACAATCAGCCCCAGCATTTT.

The chain employs TRBV19 and TRBJ2-3; no clear D. Trimming left V 3 bases short and J 4 bases short, with 11 bases between. The CDR3 consists of 14 residues. Germline CDR1 and CDR2: LNHDA and SQIVND (reference sequence). The CDR3 spells CASSILDMADTQYF. The DNA for the CDR3 is TGTGCCAGTAGTATCCTAGATATGGCAGATACGCAGTATTTT.

V usage is TRBV28 and J usage is TRBJ2-1, with a tentative D call TRBD2 (6 bases). V lost 5 bases, J lost 9 bases, and 17 bases lay in between. The CDR3 has 14 amino acids. The germline gives CDR1 MDHEN, CDR2 SYDVKM. The DNA for the CDR3 is TGTGCCAGCAGTCCGCTCTTACATAGCGGTGAGCAGTTCTTC. Translating it yields CASSPLLHSGEQFF.

The chain combines TRBV28 with TRBJ2-6, with a tentative D call TRBD1 (5 bases). Germline V CDR1 and CDR2: MDHEN, SYDVKM. There are 15 residues in the CDR3. The V gene lost 6 bases and the J gene lost 0 bases, with 9 bases spanning the gap. As DNA, the CDR3 is TGTGCCAGCAGGCAGGGTATCTCTGGGGCCAACGTCCTGACTTTC. Its translation: CASRQGISGANVLTF.